This TCR beta chain stems from a study of CD8 T cells in ankylosing spondylitis. Findings of the study overall: Among TCR beta sequences, a motif of roughly 8 highly homologous variants appeared characteristic of ankylosing spondylitis blood. Some motif variants had been reported before (in reactive arthritis synovial fluid and blood). Matched ankylosing spondylitis synovial fluid reportedly showed significant enrichment of disease-linked clones.

The CDR3 runs 15 residues. CDR1 is SGHAT and CDR2 is FQNNGV in the germline V gene. Losses at the gene ends were 0 bases for V and 4 bases for J; bases not matched to a gene: 3. Construction of TCR beta libraries was performed using quantitative 5'-RACE with molecular barcodes. MiXCR was run by TCRdb on the 5' RACE reads, yielding one entry per CDR3 protein. Found here are approximately 100,000 distinct CDR3 sequences, about 25% of them singletons; the top ten hold 9% to 15%. This clonotype was detected ten times or more. Antigen specificity is unknown. This sequence joins TRBV11-2 and TRBJ1-1; 9 bases match TRBD1. The sequencing sample was made of synovial fluid, either unsorted or a sorted T cell fraction (not recorded which). The clonotype was recovered from a male donor with ankylosing spondylitis. As DNA, the CDR3 is TGTGCCAGCAGCTTAGAAGGGACAGGGAGCACTGAAGCTTTCTTT. Protein sequence: CASSLEGTGSTEAFF.